These T cell receptor beta chains were read from a single sample in a study of molecular identifiers for immune sequencing clone quantification. TCRdb called the PCR reads again in MiXCR, with one record for every CDR3 protein. Of roughly 320,000 distinct CDR3 sequences in the sample, roughly 24% were seen once. The specimen was naive CD8+ T cells from blood, with Jurkat cell RNA spiked in. Receptors were obtained from a human donor in good health. Some libraries in this study had Jurkat cell RNA spiked in. The CDR3 runs from the conserved cysteine through the conserved F or W. The D gene is left open where the match is weak. Only some rows state a clone size, as once, few, many or a class for expanded clones.

>many|TRBJ1-4|TRBV12-3/TRBV12-4|-
TGTGCCAGCAGTGCACTGGCGGGGAGGTTAACTAATGAAAAACTGTTTTTT
CASSALAGRLTNEKLFF
>-|TRBJ1-2|TRBV29-1|TRBD1
TGCAGCGTTGAAGAGGCAGGGGGCTATAACTATGGCTACACCTTC
CSVEEAGGYNYGYTF
>-|TRBJ1-5|TRBV19|-
TGTGCCAGTAGTACCTGGGTCACCCAGAATCAGCCCCAGCATTTT
CASSTWVTQNQPQHF
>many|TRBJ2-1|TRBV28|-
TGTGCCAGCACGGGGGCCGAGCAGTTCTTC
CASTGAEQFF
>many|TRBJ2-7|TRBV12-3/TRBV12-4|TRBD1
TGTGCCAGCAGCCCGGACAGGGGGGGAAGGGAGCAGTACTTC
CASSPDRGGREQYF
>many|TRBJ2-1|TRBV24-1|-
TGTGCCACGGGGAGGGGGAACGATGAGCAGTTCTTC
CATGRGNDEQFF
>few|TRBJ2-1|TRBV6-2/TRBV6-3|TRBD1
TGTGCCACCAAGCCCGGGACAGGCTACAATGAGCAGTTCTTC
CATKPGTGYNEQFF
>-|TRBJ2-7|TRBV19|-
TGTGCCAGTAGTCCTGGACTGGGGATGGAGTACGAGCAGTACTTC
CASSPGLGMEYEQYF
>many|TRBJ1-6|TRBV7-2|-
TGTGCCAGCACCGAAGATGGACACCCGAGCTCCTATAATTCACCCCTCCACTTT
CASTEDGHPSSYNSPLHF
>few|TRBJ2-1|TRBV27|TRBD2
TGTGCCAGCAGTATTCTAGCGGGGCCCTACAATGAGCAGTTCTTC
CASSILAGPYNEQFF
>-|TRBJ2-5|TRBV4-1|-
TGCGCCAGCAGCCAAGCTGGGACCCAGTACTTC
CASSQAGTQYF
>many|TRBJ2-3|TRBV7-6|TRBD2
TGTGCCAGCAGCAGGGGACTAGCGGGTACGGCAGATACGCAGTATTTT
CASSRGLAGTADTQYF
>few|TRBJ2-3|TRBV7-6|-
TGTGCCAGCAGCCCCCATCCCGAACTAGCTCTGAGCACAGATACGCAGTATTTT
CASSPHPELALSTDTQYF
>-|TRBJ1-1|TRBV4-3|TRBD1
TGCGCCAGCAGCCAGGCGACAGGGGGGGGTGAAGCTTTCTTT
CASSQATGGGEAFF
>-|TRBJ1-1|TRBV6-6|-
TGTGCCAGCAGTTACAGGGTGACTGAAGCTTTCTTT
CASSYRVTEAFF
>-|TRBJ2-3|TRBV30|-
TGTGCCTGGAGTGTACTCGCCGGCACAGATACGCAGTATTTT
CAWSVLAGTDTQYF
>-|TRBJ1-5|TRBV6-4|TRBD1
TGTGCCAGCGGCCCTAGGACAGGCAGGCCTCAGCCCCAGCATTTT
CASGPRTGRPQPQHF
>-|TRBJ2-3|TRBV7-9|TRBD2
TGTGCCAGCAGCTCACAAGCGGGAGGATGGACAGATACGCAGTATTTT
CASSSQAGGWTDTQYF
>many|TRBJ1-2|TRBV19|-
TGTGCCAGTAGTAAGGACTATGGCTACACCTTC
CASSKDYGYTF
>many|TRBJ1-6|TRBV28|TRBD1
TGTGCCAGCAGTTCAAGTCCGGGACAGCTTTTTCACTCCTATAATTCACCCCTCCACTTT
CASSSSPGQLFHSYNSPLHF
>-|TRBJ1-4|TRBV11-2|TRBD1
TGTGCCAGCAGCCTCCCGGGACAGGGGGCGATAAATGAAAAACTGTTTTTT
CASSLPGQGAINEKLFF
>few|TRBJ2-3|TRBV7-9|-
TGTGCCAGCAGCTTAGCGCATACGGAATCGGGAATCACAGATACGCAGTATTTT
CASSLAHTESGITDTQYF
>many|TRBJ2-7|TRBV4-1|-
TGCGCCAGCAGCCATGGCCGGGGGGCCTCCTACGAGCAGTACTTC
CASSHGRGASYEQYF
>-|TRBJ1-3|TRBV10-2|-
TGCGCCAGCAGCCACCGGACCTCAGGAAACACCATATATTTT
CASSHRTSGNTIYF
>few|TRBJ1-2|TRBV4-1|-
TGCGCCAGCAGCCAAGATCTCAGGACATCTAACTATGGCTACACCTTC
CASSQDLRTSNYGYTF
>many|TRBJ2-3|TRBV2|TRBD2
TGTGCCAGCATGCGACGGACTAGCGGGATAGATACGCAGTATTTT
CASMRRTSGIDTQYF
>-|TRBJ1-1|TRBV19|TRBD1
TGTGCCAGTAGTTCCAAGACAGGGGCGGACACTGAAGCTTTCTTT
CASSSKTGADTEAFF
>many|TRBJ1-1|TRBV30|-
TGTGCCTGGAGTCCGACAACTGAAGCTTTCTTT
CAWSPTTEAFF
>-|TRBJ2-1|TRBV7-9|-
TGTGCCAGCAGGTCCGGGACTCTGTCCAATGAGCAGTTCTTC
CASRSGTLSNEQFF
>-|TRBJ1-4|TRBV23-1|TRBD1
TGCGCCAGCAGTCAGCCCGGGACAGGAGGGGGAAAACTGTTTTTT
CASSQPGTGGGKLFF